This T cell receptor (beta chain) was captured in a study of glioma-infiltrating T cells. This clonotype was detected many times. Its matching antigen is unknown. The iRepertoire nested amplicon-rescue multiplex PCR amplified TCR alpha and beta CDR3s from RNA. For one-step reverse transcription and amplification, roughly 100-400 ng of tissue mRNA or PBMC total RNA was used. One entry per CDR3 protein results from TCRdb running MiXCR on the multiplex PCR reads. The data show tens of thousands of distinct CDR3 sequences, under 30% seen once. General study points: Tissue-blood divergence was below expectation in non-neoplastic patients, above in gliomas. CDR3 overlap between tissue and blood was very small.

The CDR3 loop spans 15 amino acids. The germline CDR1 and CDR2 sequences are MNHEY and SMNVEV (reference sequence). Trimming removed 4 bases from V and 2 bases from J; junction bases left unmatched: 5. The material sequenced was glioma tissue, nonneoplastic brain tissue, or PBMCs (not recorded which). J is TRBJ1-5 and V is TRBV27; TRBD1 aligns across 7 bases. The clonotype comes from a human donor with low-grade glioma or glioblastoma, undergoing nonglioma brain surgery, or in good health (not recorded which). CDR3 DNA sequence: TGTGCCAGCAGTTCCAGACAGGGACGCAATCAGCCCCAGCATTTT. It codes for CASSSRQGRNQPQHF.